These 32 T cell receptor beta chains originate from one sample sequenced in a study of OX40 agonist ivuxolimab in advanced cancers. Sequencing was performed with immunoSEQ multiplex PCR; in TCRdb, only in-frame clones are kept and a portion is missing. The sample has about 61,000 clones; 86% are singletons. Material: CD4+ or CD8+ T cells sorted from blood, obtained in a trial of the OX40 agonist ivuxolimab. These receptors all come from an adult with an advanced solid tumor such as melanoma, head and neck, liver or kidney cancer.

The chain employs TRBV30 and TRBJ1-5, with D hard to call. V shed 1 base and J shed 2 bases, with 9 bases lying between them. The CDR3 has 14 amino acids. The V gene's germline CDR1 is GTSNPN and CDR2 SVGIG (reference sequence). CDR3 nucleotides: TGTGCCTGGAGTGATGGCGGGGGCAATCAGCCCCAGCATTTT. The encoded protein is CAWSDGGGNQPQHF.

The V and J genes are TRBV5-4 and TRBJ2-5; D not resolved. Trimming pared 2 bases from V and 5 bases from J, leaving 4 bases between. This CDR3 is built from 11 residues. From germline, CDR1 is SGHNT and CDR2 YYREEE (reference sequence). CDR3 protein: CASSFRETQYF. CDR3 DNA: TGTGCCAGCAGCTTCAGGGAGACCCAGTACTTC.

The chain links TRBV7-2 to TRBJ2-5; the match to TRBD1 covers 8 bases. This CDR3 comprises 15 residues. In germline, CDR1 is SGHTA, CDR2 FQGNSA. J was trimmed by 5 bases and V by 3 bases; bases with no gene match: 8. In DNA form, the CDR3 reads TGTGCCAGCAGCTTCTCGGTGACAGGGGTGGAGACCCAGTACTTC. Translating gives CASSFSVTGVETQYF.

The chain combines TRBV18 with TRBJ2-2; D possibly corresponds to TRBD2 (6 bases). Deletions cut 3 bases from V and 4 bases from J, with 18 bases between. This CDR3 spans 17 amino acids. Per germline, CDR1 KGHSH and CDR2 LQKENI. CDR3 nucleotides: TGTGCCAGCTCACCGACTCGGGCGGGGATCGGCACCGGGGAGCTGTTTTTT. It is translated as CASSPTRAGIGTGELFF.

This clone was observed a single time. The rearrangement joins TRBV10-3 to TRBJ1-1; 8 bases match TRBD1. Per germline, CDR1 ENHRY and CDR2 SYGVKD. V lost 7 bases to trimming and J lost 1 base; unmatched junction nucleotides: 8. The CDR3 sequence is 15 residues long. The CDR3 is CAITNPGTGNTEAFF. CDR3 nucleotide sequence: TGTGCCATCACCAACCCCGGGACAGGGAACACTGAAGCTTTCTTT.

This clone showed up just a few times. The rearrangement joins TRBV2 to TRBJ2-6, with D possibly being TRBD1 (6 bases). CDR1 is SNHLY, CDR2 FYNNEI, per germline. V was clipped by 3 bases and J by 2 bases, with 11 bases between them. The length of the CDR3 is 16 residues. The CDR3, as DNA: TGTGCCAGCAGTGACAGGGGAAGAGCTGGGGCCAACGTCCTGACTTTC. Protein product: CASSDRGRAGANVLTF. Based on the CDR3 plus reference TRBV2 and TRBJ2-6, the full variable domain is EPEVTQTPSHQVTQMGQEVILRCVPISNHLYFYWYRQILGQKVEFLVSFYNNEISEKSEIFDDQFSVERPDGSNFTLKIRSTKLEDSAMYFCASSDRGRAGANVLTFGAGSRLTVL.

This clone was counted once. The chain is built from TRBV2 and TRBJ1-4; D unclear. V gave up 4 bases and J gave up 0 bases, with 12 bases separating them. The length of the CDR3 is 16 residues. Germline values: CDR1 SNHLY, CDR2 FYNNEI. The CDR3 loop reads CASSANRVATNEKLFF. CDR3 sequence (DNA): TGTGCCAGCAGTGCGAACAGAGTTGCAACTAATGAAAAACTGTTTTTT.

CDR3 protein: CASSPVGTTYEQYF. In DNA, the CDR3 is TGTGCCAGCTCACCGGTAGGGACCACTTACGAGCAGTACTTC. The J gene is TRBJ2-7, the V gene TRBV18; the D gene could be TRBD1 or TRBD2 (5 bases each). Germline V gene sequence: CDR1 KGHSH, CDR2 LQKENI. Trimming left V 3 bases short and J 4 bases short, with 13 bases between. This CDR3 is built from 14 residues. The variable domain in full, with the rest retrieved from reference TRBV18 and TRBJ2-7, is NAGVMQNPRHLVRRRGQEARLRCSPMKGHSHVYWYRQLPEEGLKFMVYLQKENIIDESGMPKERFSAEFPKEGPSILRIQQVVRGDSAAYFCASSPVGTTYEQYFGPGTRLTVT.

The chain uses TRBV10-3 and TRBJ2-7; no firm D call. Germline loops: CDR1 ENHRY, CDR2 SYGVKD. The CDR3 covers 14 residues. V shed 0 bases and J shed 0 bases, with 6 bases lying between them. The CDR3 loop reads CAISESQSSYEQYF. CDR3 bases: TGTGCCATCAGTGAGTCGCAGAGCTCCTACGAGCAGTACTTC.

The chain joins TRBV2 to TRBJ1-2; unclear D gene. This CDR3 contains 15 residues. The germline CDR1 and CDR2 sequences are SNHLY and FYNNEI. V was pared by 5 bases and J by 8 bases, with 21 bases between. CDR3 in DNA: TGTGCCAGCAGTCCAATGAGGTCCCAAGGAAGGGGCTACACCTTC. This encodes CASSPMRSQGRGYTF.

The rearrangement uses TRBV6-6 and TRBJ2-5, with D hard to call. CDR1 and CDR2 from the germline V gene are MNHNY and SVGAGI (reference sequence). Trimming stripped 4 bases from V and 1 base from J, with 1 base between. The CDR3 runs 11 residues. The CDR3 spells CASSFQETQYF. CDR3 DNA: TGTGCCAGCAGTTTCCAAGAGACCCAGTACTTC.

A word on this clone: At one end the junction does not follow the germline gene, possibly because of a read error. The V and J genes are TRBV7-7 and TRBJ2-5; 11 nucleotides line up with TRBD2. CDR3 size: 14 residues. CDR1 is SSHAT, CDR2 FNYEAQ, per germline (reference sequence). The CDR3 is CASSASGGQETQYF. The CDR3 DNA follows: TGTGCTAGCAGCGCTAGCGGGGGGCAAGAGACCCAGTACTTC.

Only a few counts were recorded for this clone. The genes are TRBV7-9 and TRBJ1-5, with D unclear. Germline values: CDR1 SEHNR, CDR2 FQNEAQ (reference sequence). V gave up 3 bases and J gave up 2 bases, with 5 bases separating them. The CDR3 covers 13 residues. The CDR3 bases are TGTGCCAGCAGCTTTGGGGGCAATCAGCCCCAGCATTTT. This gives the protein CASSFGGNQPQHF.

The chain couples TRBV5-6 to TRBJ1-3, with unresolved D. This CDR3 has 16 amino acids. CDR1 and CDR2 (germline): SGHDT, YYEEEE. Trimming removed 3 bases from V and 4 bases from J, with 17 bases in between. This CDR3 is CASSWRVGLTGNTIYF. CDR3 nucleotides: TGTGCCAGCAGCTGGAGAGTCGGACTTACAGGAAACACCATATATTTT.

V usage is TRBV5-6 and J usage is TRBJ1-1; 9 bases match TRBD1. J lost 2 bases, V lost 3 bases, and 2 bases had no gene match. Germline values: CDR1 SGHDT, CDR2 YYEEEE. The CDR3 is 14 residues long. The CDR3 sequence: CASSWTGVNTEAFF. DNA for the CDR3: TGTGCCAGCAGCTGGACAGGGGTCAACACTGAAGCTTTCTTT.

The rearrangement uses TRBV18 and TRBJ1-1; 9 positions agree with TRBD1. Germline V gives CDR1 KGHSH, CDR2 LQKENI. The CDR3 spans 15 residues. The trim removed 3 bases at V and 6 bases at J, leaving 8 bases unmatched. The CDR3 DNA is TGTGCCAGCTCACCCCGGACAGGGGTTCCTGCTGAAGCTTTCTTT. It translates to CASSPRTGVPAEAFF.

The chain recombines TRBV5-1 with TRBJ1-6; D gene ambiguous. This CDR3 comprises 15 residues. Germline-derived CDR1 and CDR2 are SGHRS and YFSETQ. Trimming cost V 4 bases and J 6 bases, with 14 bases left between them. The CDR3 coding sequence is TGCGCCAGCAGCCAAAGGACCGCCGCTAATTCACCCCTCCACTTT. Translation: CASSQRTAANSPLHF.

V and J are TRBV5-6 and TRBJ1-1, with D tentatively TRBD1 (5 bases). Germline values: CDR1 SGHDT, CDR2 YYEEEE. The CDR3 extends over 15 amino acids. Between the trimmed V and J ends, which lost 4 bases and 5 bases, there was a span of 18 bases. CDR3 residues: CASSGGAGIGTEAFF. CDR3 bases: TGTGCCAGCAGCGGAGGGGCAGGGATCGGGACTGAAGCTTTCTTT.

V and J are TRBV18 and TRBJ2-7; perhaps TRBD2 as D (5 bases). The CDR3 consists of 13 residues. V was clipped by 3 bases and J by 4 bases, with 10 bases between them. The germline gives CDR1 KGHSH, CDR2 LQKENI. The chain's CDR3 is CASSPSASYEQYF. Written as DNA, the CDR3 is TGTGCCAGCTCACCTAGCGCTTCTTACGAGCAGTACTTC.

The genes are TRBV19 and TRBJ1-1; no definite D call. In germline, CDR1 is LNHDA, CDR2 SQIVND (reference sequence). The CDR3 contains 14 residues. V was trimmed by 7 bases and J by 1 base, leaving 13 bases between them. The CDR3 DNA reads TGTGCCAGTACCTCTCATGCAGGGAACACTGAAGCTTTCTTT. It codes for CASTSHAGNTEAFF.

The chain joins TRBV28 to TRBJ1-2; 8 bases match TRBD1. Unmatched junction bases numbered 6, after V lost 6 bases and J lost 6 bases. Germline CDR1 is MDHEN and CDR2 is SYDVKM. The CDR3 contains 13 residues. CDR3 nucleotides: TGTGCCAGCAGCCACCAGGGGGCACATGGCTACACCTTC. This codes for CASSHQGAHGYTF.

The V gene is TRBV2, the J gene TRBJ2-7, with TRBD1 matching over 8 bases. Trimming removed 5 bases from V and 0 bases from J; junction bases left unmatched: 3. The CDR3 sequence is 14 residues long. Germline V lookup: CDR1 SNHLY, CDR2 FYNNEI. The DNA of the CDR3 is TGTGCCAGCAGTAACAGGGGGGTCTCCTACGAGCAGTACTTC. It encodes CASSNRGVSYEQYF.

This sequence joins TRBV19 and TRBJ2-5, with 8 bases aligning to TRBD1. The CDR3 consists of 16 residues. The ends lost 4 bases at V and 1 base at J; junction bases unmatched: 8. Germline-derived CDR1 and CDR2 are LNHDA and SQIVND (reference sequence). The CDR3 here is CASSKVTGATQETQYF. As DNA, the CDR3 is TGTGCCAGTAGTAAGGTGACAGGGGCGACCCAAGAGACCCAGTACTTC.

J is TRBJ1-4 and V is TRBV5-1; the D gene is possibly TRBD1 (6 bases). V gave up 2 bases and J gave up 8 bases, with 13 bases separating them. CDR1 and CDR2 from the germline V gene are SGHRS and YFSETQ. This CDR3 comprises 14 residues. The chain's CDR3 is CASSLQGGEEKLFF. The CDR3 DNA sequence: TGCGCCAGCAGCTTACAGGGAGGAGAAGAAAAACTGTTTTTT.

CDR3 loop: CASSLEGQGAGGYTF. The CDR3 DNA is TGTGCCAGCAGCTTAGAGGGACAGGGGGCTGGCGGCTACACCTTC. The chain couples TRBV7-2 to TRBJ1-2, with TRBD1 matching over 12 bases. Germline V gene sequence: CDR1 SGHTA, CDR2 FQGNSA. V lost 1 base and J lost 8; bases outside the gene matches: 5. The CDR3 covers 15 residues.

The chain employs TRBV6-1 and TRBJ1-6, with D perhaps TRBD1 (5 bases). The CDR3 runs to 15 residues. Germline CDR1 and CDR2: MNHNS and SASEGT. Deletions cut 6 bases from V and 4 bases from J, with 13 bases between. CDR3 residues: CASSPGRGYNSPLHF. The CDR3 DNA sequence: TGTGCCAGCAGCCCCGGTAGGGGTTATAATTCACCCCTCCACTTT.

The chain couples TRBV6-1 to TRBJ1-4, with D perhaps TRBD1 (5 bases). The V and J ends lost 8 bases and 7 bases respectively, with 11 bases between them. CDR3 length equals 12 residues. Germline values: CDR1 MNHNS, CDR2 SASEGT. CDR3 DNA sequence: TGTGCCAGCTGGCGGGGGGGTGAAAAACTGTTTTTT. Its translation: CASWRGGEKLFF.

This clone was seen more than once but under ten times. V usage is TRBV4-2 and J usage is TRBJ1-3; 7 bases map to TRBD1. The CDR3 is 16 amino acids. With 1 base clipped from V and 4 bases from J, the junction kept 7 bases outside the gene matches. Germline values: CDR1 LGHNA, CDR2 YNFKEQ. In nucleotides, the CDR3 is TGTGCCAGCAGCCAAGGACAGGGTGTGAGAGGAAACACCATATATTTT. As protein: CASSQGQGVRGNTIYF.

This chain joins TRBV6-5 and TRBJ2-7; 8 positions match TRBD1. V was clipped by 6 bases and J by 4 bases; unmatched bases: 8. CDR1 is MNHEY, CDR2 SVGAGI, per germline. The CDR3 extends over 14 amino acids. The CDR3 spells CASSRDRGRYEQYF. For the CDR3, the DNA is TGTGCCAGCAGCCGCGACAGGGGACGGTACGAGCAGTACTTC.

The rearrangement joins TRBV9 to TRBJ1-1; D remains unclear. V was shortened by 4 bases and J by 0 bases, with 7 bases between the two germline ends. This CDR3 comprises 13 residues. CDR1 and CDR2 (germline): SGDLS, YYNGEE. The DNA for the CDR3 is TGTGCCAGCAGCCCTGGGCTGAACACTGAAGCTTTCTTT. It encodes CASSPGLNTEAFF.

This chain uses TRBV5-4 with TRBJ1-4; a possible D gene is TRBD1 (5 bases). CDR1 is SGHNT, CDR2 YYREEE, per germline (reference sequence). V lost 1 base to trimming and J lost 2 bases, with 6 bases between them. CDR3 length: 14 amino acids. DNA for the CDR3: TGTGCCAGCAGCTTGAAGGGGACTAATGAAAAACTGTTTTTT. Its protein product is CASSLKGTNEKLFF.

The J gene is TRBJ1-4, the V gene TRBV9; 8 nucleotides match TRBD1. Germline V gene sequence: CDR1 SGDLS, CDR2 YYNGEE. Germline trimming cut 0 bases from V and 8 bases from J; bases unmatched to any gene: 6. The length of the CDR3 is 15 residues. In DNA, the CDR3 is TGTGCCAGCAGCGTAGTAGGGACAGGAGGGGAAAAACTGTTTTTT. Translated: CASSVVGTGGEKLFF.